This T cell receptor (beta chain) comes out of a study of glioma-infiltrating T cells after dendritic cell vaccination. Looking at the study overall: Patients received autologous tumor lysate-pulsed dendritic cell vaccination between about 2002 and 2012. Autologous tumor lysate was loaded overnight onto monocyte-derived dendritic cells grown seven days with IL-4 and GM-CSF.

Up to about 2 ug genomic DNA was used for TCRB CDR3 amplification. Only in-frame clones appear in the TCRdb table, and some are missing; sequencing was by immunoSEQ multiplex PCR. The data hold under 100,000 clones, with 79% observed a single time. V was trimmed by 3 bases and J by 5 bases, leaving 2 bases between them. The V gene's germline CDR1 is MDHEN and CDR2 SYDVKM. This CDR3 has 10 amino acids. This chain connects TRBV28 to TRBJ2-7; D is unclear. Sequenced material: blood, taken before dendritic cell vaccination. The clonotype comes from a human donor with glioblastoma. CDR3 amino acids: CASSFNEQYF. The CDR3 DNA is TGTGCCAGCAGTTTCAACGAGCAGTACTTC.